These 27 T cell receptor beta chains were sequenced from one sample in a study of Ad26.COV2.S vaccination and SARS-CoV-2 variants. Generated by immunoSEQ multiplex PCR, the TCRdb table keeps only in-frame clones and is missing some. The sample has about 350,000 clones, 88% seen once; the top ten hold around 6.4%. Sample treatment: some 20 received Ad26.COV2.S at low or high dose, single or two shots; 5 received placebo; per-sample allocation not given. After the first vaccine or placebo injection, samples were drawn on day 63. Specimen: peripheral blood, collected in a trial of Ad26.COV2.S vaccine versus placebo. The source of these receptors is a person aged 18-65 years who received the Ad26.COV2.S COVID-19 vaccine or a placebo.

This chain connects TRBV11-2 to TRBJ2-7, with D unresolved. The CDR3 runs to 13 residues. Trimming stripped 8 bases from V and 2 bases from J, with 13 bases between. Germline V CDR1 and CDR2: SGHAT, FQNNGV. CDR3 nucleotides: TGTGCCAGCGCGCCTAGGCCTCCCTACGAGCAGTACTTC. It encodes CASAPRPPYEQYF. Complete variable domain (other parts from reference TRBV11-2 and TRBJ2-7): EAGVAQSPRYKIIEKRQSVAFWCNPISGHATLYWYQQILGQGPKLLIQFQNNGVVDDSQLPKDRFSAERLKGVDSTLKIQPAKLEDSAVYLCASAPRPPYEQYFGPGTRLTVT.

J is TRBJ2-7 and V is TRBV6-2 or TRBV6-3; the D is unclear. CDR3 length: 14 residues. The germline CDR1 and CDR2 sequences are MNHEY and SVGEGT. The V and J ends lost 2 bases and 0 bases respectively, with 8 bases between them. Written as DNA, the CDR3 is TGTGCCAGCAGTTACCTTAGATACTCCTACGAGCAGTACTTC. Translated, it gives CASSYLRYSYEQYF.

The rearrangement links TRBV7-2 to TRBJ1-3, with D hard to call. The CDR3 sequence is 14 residues long. Germline CDR1 is SGHTA and CDR2 is FQGNSA. Between the trimmed V and J ends, which lost 4 bases and 2 bases, there was a span of 9 bases. CDR3 nucleotide sequence: TGTGCCAGCAGCTCCCCGTCGACTGGAAACACCATATATTTT. It is translated as CASSSPSTGNTIYF.

The V gene is TRBV25-1, the J gene TRBJ1-6, with D unresolved. In germline, CDR1 is MGHDK, CDR2 SYGVNS. V dropped 3 bases and J dropped 0 bases, with 9 bases sitting between them. The CDR3 has 16 amino acids. CDR3 nucleotide sequence: TGTGCCAGCAGTGAGACCGAGCTCTCCTATAATTCACCCCTCCACTTT. Encoded protein: CASSETELSYNSPLHF.

The V and J genes are TRBV18 and TRBJ2-3; TRBD2 matches at 14 bases. Germline V gene data show CDR1 as KGHSH and CDR2 as LQKENI. V lost 0 bases, J lost 5 bases, and 4 bases stayed unmatched. The CDR3 length is 17 residues. CDR3 sequence reads: CASSPPTSGRALDTQYF. The CDR3 nucleotides are TGTGCCAGCTCACCACCGACTAGCGGGAGGGCCTTAGATACGCAGTATTTT.

The chain links TRBV7-2 to TRBJ1-6, with D perhaps TRBD1 (6 bases). V gave up 8 bases and J gave up 7 bases, with 15 bases separating them. The CDR3 is 14 residues long. The germline V gene has CDR1 SGHTA and CDR2 FQGNSA. The CDR3 DNA reads TGTGCCAGCCGATTTTGGACAGTGAATTCACCCCTCCACTTT. This encodes CASRFWTVNSPLHF.

The V and J genes are TRBV7-9 and TRBJ2-2; D is perhaps TRBD1 (6 bases). CDR1 is SEHNR and CDR2 is FQNEAQ in the germline V gene (reference sequence). CDR3 length: 12 residues. V lost 6 bases and J lost 9, with 11 bases in between. CDR3 sequence reads: CASRLQGWELFF. In nucleotides, the CDR3 is TGTGCCAGCAGACTACAGGGATGGGAGCTGTTTTTT. Drawing the rest from reference TRBV7-9 and TRBJ2-2, the complete variable domain is DTGVSQNPRHKITKRGQNVTFRCDPISEHNRLYWYRQTLGQGPEFLTYFQNEAQLEKSRLLSDRFSAERPKGSFSTLEIQRTEQGDSAMYLCASRLQGWELFFGEGSRLTVL.

This chain joins TRBV11-1 and TRBJ1-1; D perhaps matches TRBD1 (6 bases). V shed 4 bases and J shed 10 bases, with 13 bases lying between them. The CDR3 extends over 12 amino acids. Germline V gene sequence: CDR1 SGHAT, CDR2 FQDESV (reference sequence). The CDR3 DNA follows: TGTGCCAGCAGCTCACAGGGCTCCGGAGCTTTCTTT. Translating gives CASSSQGSGAFF. Based on the CDR3 plus reference TRBV11-1 and TRBJ1-1, the full variable domain is EAEVAQSPRYKITEKSQAVAFWCDPISGHATLYWYRQILGQGPELLVQFQDESVVDDSQLPKDRFSAERLKGVDSTLKIQPAELGDSAMYLCASSSQGSGAFFGQGTRLTVV.

The table lists this clone with a few counts. This chain's CDR3 is CASSYEGQPQHF. In DNA form, the CDR3 reads TGTGCCAGCAGCTACGAGGGGCAGCCCCAGCATTTT. The chain combines TRBV5-4 with TRBJ1-5; D is possibly TRBD1 (5 bases). This CDR3 has 12 amino acids. The germline V and J ends were trimmed by 3 bases and 7 bases, with 8 bases remaining between them. Germline CDR1 and CDR2: SGHNT and YYREEE (reference sequence).

The chain links TRBV5-6 to TRBJ1-5; D possibly corresponds to TRBD1 (6 bases). CDR1 and CDR2 (germline): SGHDT, YYEEEE. V was shortened by 4 bases and J by 5 bases, with 16 bases between the two germline ends. The CDR3 length is 15 residues. The CDR3 DNA sequence: TGTGCCAGCAGCCCCAGATGGACAGCCGATCAGCCCCAGCATTTT. This translates into CASSPRWTADQPQHF.

This chain links TRBV6-2 or TRBV6-3 with TRBJ1-1; no clear D. This CDR3 is built from 14 residues. Between the trimmed V and J ends, which lost 0 bases and 1 base, there was a span of 6 bases. Germline lookup yields CDR1 MNHEY and CDR2 SVGEGT. The CDR3: CASSYSSENTEAFF. The CDR3 region has the DNA TGTGCCAGCAGTTACTCGTCCGAGAACACTGAAGCTTTCTTT.

The chain recombines TRBV2 with TRBJ2-2, with a tentative D call TRBD2 (5 bases). The V end was cut by 1 base, the J end by 5 bases, with 5 bases between. The CDR3 is made up of 13 amino acids. In germline, CDR1 is SNHLY, CDR2 FYNNEI. CDR3 sequence: CASSEERTGELFF. In DNA form, the CDR3 reads TGTGCCAGCAGTGAAGAGCGGACCGGGGAGCTGTTTTTT.

As to this clone: In the same sample, other DNA sequences code for this CDR3. The rearrangement uses TRBV5-4 and TRBJ2-7; 9 bases map to TRBD1. After removal of 0 bases from V and 2 bases from J, the junction contained 0 bases not matched to a gene. The CDR3 covers 14 residues. The germline CDR1 and CDR2 sequences are SGHNT and YYREEE (reference sequence). CDR3 nucleotides: TGTGCCAGCAGCTTGGGACAGGGGGCCTACGAGCAGTACTTC. Its translation: CASSLGQGAYEQYF.

The chain recombines TRBV7-9 with TRBJ1-1; D is ambiguous. V was pared by 6 bases and J by 2 bases, with 10 bases between. This CDR3 region has 13 residues. The germline V gene encodes CDR1 SEHNR and CDR2 FQNEAQ (reference sequence). The chain's CDR3 is CASSYDTNTEAFF. The DNA for the CDR3 is TGTGCCAGCAGTTATGACACCAACACTGAAGCTTTCTTT.

The chain uses TRBV9 and TRBJ1-6; TRBD1 aligns across 10 bases. The CDR3 totals 14 residues. With V trimmed by 4 bases and J by 16 bases, 11 bases remained unmatched. Per germline, CDR1 SGDLS and CDR2 YYNGEE. In DNA form, the CDR3 reads TGTGCCAGCAGCTCCGGGACAGGGGTTTCTCCACTCCACTTT. It encodes CASSSGTGVSPLHF.

The chain combines TRBV20-1 with TRBJ2-1; 12 bases are shared with TRBD2. CDR3 length: 15 residues. The ends lost 3 bases at V and 13 bases at J; junction bases unmatched: 13. Germline V CDR1 and CDR2: DFQATT, SNEGSKA (reference sequence). The CDR3 nucleotides are TGCAGTGCTAGTCCTCCGGGACTAGCGGGCCTAAAACAGTTCTTC. Translating gives CSASPPGLAGLKQFF.

V gene TRBV7-2 combines with J gene TRBJ2-5; possibly TRBD1 for D (5 bases). CDR1 and CDR2 from the germline V gene are SGHTA and FQGNSA. V was clipped by 1 base and J by 2 bases, with 8 bases between them. The CDR3 has 14 amino acids. The CDR3 is CASSLVQAQETQYF. CDR3 coding DNA: TGTGCCAGCAGCTTAGTACAGGCACAAGAGACCCAGTACTTC. Full variable domain (rest looked up from reference TRBV7-2 and TRBJ2-5): GAGVSQSPSNKVTEKGKDVELRCDPISGHTALYWYRQSLGQGLEFLIYFQGNSAPDKSGLPSDRFSAERTGGSVSTLTIQRTQQEDSAVYLCASSLVQAQETQYFGPGTRLLVL.

This clone has more than one count but fewer than ten. The V call is TRBV7-9, the J call TRBJ2-7; 9 bases map to TRBD2. Germline V gene lookup returns CDR1 SEHNR and CDR2 FQNEAQ (reference sequence). Trimming cost V 4 bases and J 2 bases; bases outside gene matches: 9. CDR3 size: 16 residues. The CDR3 nucleotides are TGTGCCAGCAGCTCTTCGGGACTAGCTGGCCCCTACGAGCAGTACTTC. It is translated as CASSSSGLAGPYEQYF.

The genes are TRBV30 and TRBJ1-2; weak D call: TRBD1 (5 bases). With 7 bases removed from V and 4 bases from J, the gap between germline ends came to 16 bases. Germline-derived CDR1 and CDR2 are GTSNPN and SVGIG (reference sequence). The CDR3 has 13 amino acids. DNA for the CDR3: TGTGCCTATATAAGACAGTCTCTCTATGGCTACACCTTC. Translation: CAYIRQSLYGYTF.

This rearrangement joins TRBV19 to TRBJ2-5, with D possibly TRBD2 on 6 matching bases. V dropped 5 bases and J dropped 0 bases, with 13 bases sitting between them. The germline CDR1 and CDR2 sequences are LNHDA and SQIVND (reference sequence). CDR3 size: 15 residues. The CDR3 region is CASSPGGDYQETQYF. Written as DNA, the CDR3 is TGTGCCAGTAGTCCAGGCGGGGATTACCAAGAGACCCAGTACTTC.

The genes are TRBV6-4 and TRBJ1-2; D not certain. CDR1 is MRHNA, CDR2 SNTAGT, per germline. The V and J ends lost 4 bases and 8 bases respectively, with 11 bases between them. The CDR3 spans 12 residues. The DNA of the CDR3 is TGTGCCAGCAGTGGCCCCGAGGGCGGCTACACCTTC. It specifies CASSGPEGGYTF.

The J gene is TRBJ2-2, the V gene TRBV3-1 (or the pseudogene TRBV3-2), with 7 positions matching TRBD2. V dropped 4 bases and J dropped 6; count of bases not matched to a gene: 5. The CDR3 length is 14 residues. Germline CDR1 LGHDT, CDR2 YNNKEL (reference sequence). This CDR3 reads CASSRTAGAGELFF. CDR3 coding DNA: TGTGCCAGCAGCCGTACGGCGGGGGCCGGGGAGCTGTTTTTT.

This chain connects TRBV2 to TRBJ2-1; D unclear. The V gene's germline CDR1 is SNHLY and CDR2 FYNNEI. This CDR3 is 10 amino acids long. The V and J ends lost 8 bases and 4 bases respectively, with 3 bases between them. This CDR3 reads CASGYNEQFF. The CDR3 DNA sequence: TGTGCCAGCGGTTACAATGAGCAGTTCTTC.

The chain is built from TRBV3-1 (or the pseudogene TRBV3-2) and TRBJ2-5, with 10 bases identical to TRBD1. The CDR3 is 15 residues long. V trimming: 5 bases; J trimming: 1 base; junction bases outside the gene matches: 4. The V gene's germline CDR1 is LGHDT and CDR2 YNNKEL (reference sequence). The chain's CDR3 is CASSSRDRGQETQYF. CDR3 DNA: TGTGCCAGCAGCTCCCGGGACAGGGGCCAAGAGACCCAGTACTTC.

This clone was found a few times. The chain carries TRBV4-3 and TRBJ1-2; 7 positions match TRBD1. Germline lookup yields CDR1 LGHNA and CDR2 YSLEER. The length of the CDR3 is 13 residues. With 4 bases clipped from V and 6 bases from J, the junction kept 5 bases outside the gene matches. The CDR3 sequence is CASSLQGRDGYTF. DNA for the CDR3: TGCGCCAGCAGCCTACAGGGGCGGGATGGCTACACCTTC.

This clone was found a few times. The chain combines TRBV28 with TRBJ2-7; D remains ambiguous. The CDR3 covers 11 residues. Trimming cost V 6 bases and J 5 bases, with 8 bases left between them. Germline assignment: CDR1 MDHEN and CDR2 SYDVKM. CDR3: CASSPRDEQYF. DNA of the CDR3: TGTGCCAGCAGCCCTCGTGACGAGCAGTACTTC.

The chain has TRBV2 and TRBJ1-5; 7 bases are a match to TRBD1. The CDR3 length is 15 residues. V was pared by 1 base and J by 3 bases, with 3 bases of the junction left unmatched. In germline, CDR1 is SNHLY, CDR2 FYNNEI. CDR3 residues: CASSEETGYNQPQHF. In nucleotides, the CDR3 is TGTGCCAGCAGTGAAGAGACAGGGTACAATCAGCCCCAGCATTTT. Full variable domain (missing parts from reference TRBV2 and TRBJ1-5): EPEVTQTPSHQVTQMGQEVILRCVPISNHLYFYWYRQILGQKVEFLVSFYNNEISEKSEIFDDQFSVERPDGSNFTLKIRSTKLEDSAMYFCASSEETGYNQPQHFGDGTRLSIL.